These 9 T cell receptor beta chains came from one sample sequenced in a study of blood T cell repertoires in COVID-19. The protocol was immunoSEQ multiplex PCR, while the TCRdb copy is restricted to in-frame clones and leaves out a portion. The top ten hold over 11% of the sample, which has 30,000 to 40,000 clones, 85% to 90% seen once. Sample: peripheral blood. The receptors were sampled from a human donor with active COVID-19. The donor label of this sample is uncertain.

The chain uses TRBV5-1 and TRBJ1-5; D remains ambiguous. The CDR3 has 16 residues. The germline gives CDR1 SGHRS, CDR2 YFSETQ. V was pared by 0 bases and J by 2 bases, with 12 bases between. The CDR3 sequence is CASSLGGAERNQPQHF. CDR3 nucleotides: TGCGCCAGCAGCTTGGGGGGAGCGGAACGCAATCAGCCCCAGCATTTT.

The V gene is TRBV6-5, the J gene TRBJ2-5; tentative D call: TRBD2 (6 bases). The length of the CDR3 is 16 residues. Trimming took off 2 bases at V and 1 base at J, with 14 bases between the two ends. Germline CDR1 MNHEY, CDR2 SVGAGI. CDR3 residues: CASSYGGFGGQETQYF. The CDR3, as DNA: TGTGCCAGCAGTTACGGGGGGTTTGGGGGCCAAGAGACCCAGTACTTC.

The chain's CDR3 is CASSQGCRRWGSGQGYTF. The CDR3 DNA follows: TGTGCCAGCAGCCAAGGTTGTAGACGTTGGGGCTCTGGCCAGGGCTACACCTTC. The chain uses TRBV3-1 (or the pseudogene TRBV3-2) and TRBJ1-2, with D possibly matching TRBD1 (5 bases). Germline CDR1 and CDR2: LGHDT and YNNKEL (reference sequence). This CDR3 is built from 18 residues. V lost 1 base and J lost 8, with 26 bases in between.

This clone was detected once. This sequence joins TRBV3-1 (or the pseudogene TRBV3-2) and TRBJ2-1; D is undetermined. With 3 bases removed from V and 9 bases from J, the gap between germline ends came to 9 bases. The CDR3 runs 12 residues. Germline loops: CDR1 LGHDT, CDR2 YNNKEL (reference sequence). CDR3 sequence (DNA): TGTGCCAGCAGCCAGTCTATTGGTGAGCAGTTCTTC. Amino acids: CASSQSIGEQFF.

Only a few counts were recorded for this clone. The chain combines TRBV2 with TRBJ2-1; the match to TRBD2 covers 13 bases. Germline loops: CDR1 SNHLY, CDR2 FYNNEI. V shed 5 bases, J shed 8 bases, and the junction held 6 bases outside the gene matches. This CDR3 is built from 15 residues. CDR3 loop: CASSKRTSGGDEQFF. CDR3 nucleotides: TGTGCCAGCAGTAAAAGGACTAGCGGGGGTGATGAGCAGTTCTTC.

The rearrangement joins TRBV6-1 to TRBJ2-7; tentative D call: TRBD1 (6 bases). V was trimmed by 0 bases and J by 4 bases, leaving 16 bases between them. The CDR3 consists of 16 residues. Germline V lookup: CDR1 MNHNS, CDR2 SASEGT. CDR3 region: CASSEAGGEPLYEQYF. CDR3 DNA sequence: TGTGCCAGCAGTGAAGCAGGGGGTGAACCTCTATACGAGCAGTACTTC.

The V call is TRBV7-2, the J call TRBJ2-1; 9 nucleotides agree with TRBD2. This CDR3 has 16 residues. Germline CDR1 is SGHTA and CDR2 is FQGNSA. J gave up 1 base and V 5 bases, and 6 bases lay outside the gene matches. The CDR3 loop reads CASSRGGGRSYNEQFF. In DNA form, the CDR3 reads TGTGCCAGCAGCCGCGGGGGGGGTAGGTCCTACAATGAGCAGTTCTTC.

The chain combines TRBV19 with TRBJ2-7; D not resolved. V lost 4 bases, J lost 4 bases, and 17 bases lay in between. Germline CDR1 is LNHDA and CDR2 is SQIVND (reference sequence). The CDR3 sequence is 15 residues long. CDR3 sequence reads: CASSTRPQARYEQYF. The DNA of the CDR3 is TGTGCCAGTAGTACCCGGCCTCAAGCCAGGTACGAGCAGTACTTC.

The CDR3 reads CANRPASSYNSPLHF. Here the CDR3 DNA reads TGTGCCAATCGCCCCGCGAGCTCCTATAATTCACCCCTCCACTTT. V usage is TRBV6-5 and J usage is TRBJ1-6, with D hard to call. Trimming took off 10 bases at V and 0 bases at J, with 13 bases between the two ends. The CDR3 loop spans 15 amino acids. CDR1 and CDR2 from the germline V gene are MNHEY and SVGAGI.